Following are 24 T cell receptor beta chains from one sample sequenced in a study of T cell responses to AZD1222 COVID-19 vaccine. Clones were read by immunoSEQ multiplex PCR, and TCRdb kept only the in-frame ones, dropping some. This table holds fewer than 95,000 clones, approximately 90% found once. The sequences come from peripheral blood, collected 28 days after the second AZD1222 dose. The receptors here all came from an adult who received the AZD1222 COVID-19 vaccine.

The CDR3 loop is CASSYSPFYEQYF. The CDR3 DNA reads as TGTGCCAGCAGTTATTCCCCTTTCTACGAGCAGTACTTC. This chain joins TRBV6-2 or TRBV6-3 and TRBJ2-7; D gene uncertain. Trimming removed 3 bases from V and 3 bases from J, with 9 bases in between. CDR1 is MNHEY and CDR2 is SVGEGT in the germline V gene. This CDR3 is built from 13 residues.

Only a few counts were recorded for this clone. V is TRBV28 and J is TRBJ2-7; D perhaps matches TRBD1 (5 bases). This CDR3 region has 13 residues. The germline V gene encodes CDR1 MDHEN and CDR2 SYDVKM. V was trimmed by 4 bases and J by 3 bases, leaving 10 bases between them. In DNA, the CDR3 is TGTGCCAGCAGTTCAGGGAAGGGCTACGAGCAGTACTTC. Its protein product is CASSSGKGYEQYF.

The V and J genes are TRBV6-7 and TRBJ2-2, with 10 bases matching TRBD2. TRBV6-7 is placed among ORFs of uncertain function. V lost 2 bases to trimming and J lost 2 bases; unmatched junction nucleotides: 11. This CDR3 comprises 19 residues. CDR3 amino acids: CASSYPWVAGGPNTGELFF. The CDR3 coding sequence is TGTGCCAGCAGTTACCCCTGGGTAGCGGGAGGCCCAAACACCGGGGAGCTGTTTTTT.

The chain combines TRBV9 with TRBJ2-5, with 7 nucleotides matching TRBD2. CDR1 SGDLS and CDR2 YYNGEE come from the germline V gene. This CDR3 has 16 amino acids. Losses at the gene ends were 0 bases for V and 5 bases for J; bases not matched to a gene: 10. CDR3 sequence: CASSVGGTGGSETQYF. The DNA of the CDR3 is TGTGCCAGCAGCGTAGGGGGAACTGGCGGGAGTGAGACCCAGTACTTC.

The V gene is TRBV19, the J gene TRBJ1-5; tentatively, D is TRBD1 (6 bases). Trimming removed 3 bases from V and 6 bases from J, with 21 bases in between. CDR1 is LNHDA, CDR2 SQIVND, per germline (reference sequence). The CDR3 length is 17 residues. The DNA of the CDR3 is TGTGCCAGTAGTATCAGGAGGACTACAGGGTCCGGTCAGCCCCAGCATTTT. Its protein is CASSIRRTTGSGQPQHF.

This rearrangement joins TRBV7-2 to TRBJ2-7, with D unresolved. CDR3 length equals 15 residues. V lost 1 base and J lost 1, with 11 bases in between. CDR1 and CDR2 (germline): SGHTA, FQGNSA. The CDR3 sequence: CASSLDHTSSYEQYF. The CDR3 DNA is TGTGCCAGCAGCTTAGACCACACCTCTTCCTACGAGCAGTACTTC. The full variable domain, rest sourced from reference TRBV7-2 and TRBJ2-7, is GAGVSQSPSNKVTEKGKDVELRCDPISGHTALYWYRQSLGQGLEFLIYFQGNSAPDKSGLPSDRFSAERTGGSVSTLTIQRTQQEDSAVYLCASSLDHTSSYEQYFGPGTRLTVT.

The genes are TRBV11-1 and TRBJ2-1; 10 bases are a match to TRBD2. Germline V gene sequence: CDR1 SGHAT, CDR2 FQDESV (reference sequence). V was pared by 5 bases and J by 3 bases, with 4 bases of the junction left unmatched. CDR3 length: 15 residues. The CDR3 loop reads CASSLRTSGYNEQFF. Written as DNA, the CDR3 is TGTGCCAGCAGCCTCAGGACTAGCGGCTACAATGAGCAGTTCTTC.

The V gene is TRBV18, the J gene TRBJ2-2, with D hard to call. The V gene lost 0 bases and the J gene lost 1 base, with 3 bases spanning the gap. The CDR3 loop spans 14 amino acids. The V gene's germline CDR1 is KGHSH and CDR2 LQKENI. In nucleotides, the CDR3 is TGTGCCAGCTCACCACCGGAGAACACCGGGGAGCTGTTTTTT. Protein: CASSPPENTGELFF.

The V and J genes are TRBV19 and TRBJ1-2; 10 bases fit TRBD1. The germline gives CDR1 LNHDA, CDR2 SQIVND (reference sequence). Trimming cost V 7 bases and J 4 bases; bases outside gene matches: 6. The CDR3 loop spans 14 amino acids. CDR3 in amino acids: CASIGQGETYGYTF. The CDR3 DNA reads TGTGCCAGTATAGGACAGGGGGAGACCTATGGCTACACCTTC.

This sequence joins TRBV7-3 and TRBJ2-5; 9 positions agree with TRBD1. The CDR3 extends over 14 amino acids. V lost 5 bases and J lost 3; bases outside the gene matches: 4. Looked up from germline, CDR1 is SGHTA and CDR2 is FQGTGA. The CDR3 here is CASSQGQGKETQYF. The CDR3 region has the DNA TGTGCCAGCAGCCAAGGACAGGGGAAAGAGACCCAGTACTTC. Looking up the rest from reference TRBV7-3 and TRBJ2-5 gives the full variable domain: GAGVSQTPSNKVTEKGKYVELRCDPISGHTALYWYRQSLGQGPEFLIYFQGTGAADDSGLPNDRFFAVRPEGSVSTLKIQRTERGDSAVYLCASSQGQGKETQYFGPGTRLLVL.

CDR3 DNA: TGTGCCAGCAGTCAGGGGACCTTGAACACTGAAGCTTTCTTT. Its translation is CASSQGTLNTEAFF. V is TRBV2 and J is TRBJ1-1; D possibly corresponds to TRBD1 (6 bases). CDR1 and CDR2 (germline): SNHLY, FYNNEI. The V end was cut by 5 bases, the J end by 0 bases, with 10 bases between. The CDR3 is 14 residues long. The full variable domain, in which reference TRBV2 and TRBJ1-1 provide the parts outside the CDR3, is EPEVTQTPSHQVTQMGQEVILRCVPISNHLYFYWYRQILGQKVEFLVSFYNNEISEKSEIFDDQFSVERPDGSNFTLKIRSTKLEDSAMYFCASSQGTLNTEAFFGQGTRLTVV.

The chain is built from TRBV30 and TRBJ1-1; maybe TRBD1 (6 bases). Trimming took 7 bases from V and 10 from J, leaving 19 bases between them. The germline CDR1 and CDR2 sequences are GTSNPN and SVGIG (reference sequence). The CDR3 has 12 amino acids. The CDR3 loop reads CAYNRDVQGAFF. CDR3 nucleotides: TGTGCCTACAACAGGGATGTTCAAGGAGCTTTCTTT.

The chain employs TRBV10-3 and TRBJ1-2; D uncertain. The CDR3 is made up of 13 amino acids. CDR1 is ENHRY, CDR2 SYGVKD, per germline. The V end lost 4 bases, the J end lost 3 bases, and 9 bases lay between the germline ends. CDR3 sequence: CAISVDGYYGYTF. DNA for the CDR3: TGTGCCATCAGTGTAGACGGCTACTATGGCTACACCTTC.

This chain links TRBV6-5 with TRBJ1-2, with a weak D call TRBD1 (5 bases). This CDR3 comprises 13 residues. V gave up 6 bases and J gave up 6 bases, with 14 bases separating them. Germline V gene sequence: CDR1 MNHEY, CDR2 SVGAGI. The CDR3 spells CASSVTVGHGYTF. The CDR3 DNA reads as TGTGCCAGCAGCGTTACCGTGGGACATGGCTACACCTTC.

The V gene is TRBV5-1, the J gene TRBJ2-1; 9 positions match TRBD1. This CDR3 contains 13 residues. Germline CDR1 SGHRS, CDR2 YFSETQ. With 5 bases clipped from V and 6 bases from J, the junction kept 3 bases outside the gene matches. CDR3 nucleotide sequence: TGCGCCAGCAGTCCACAGGGGGCCAATGAGCAGTTCTTC. Its translation: CASSPQGANEQFF.

The CDR3 spells CASSLRSGNEKLFF. The CDR3 region has the DNA TGTGCCAGCAGTTTAAGGTCTGGAAATGAAAAACTGTTTTTT. The chain couples TRBV27 to TRBJ1-4; D uncertain. Germline lookup yields CDR1 MNHEY and CDR2 SMNVEV (reference sequence). The CDR3 runs 14 residues. V was pared by 2 bases and J by 5 bases, with 9 bases between.

The chain joins TRBV5-5 to TRBJ2-2; D gene unclear. Looked up from germline, CDR1 is SGHKS and CDR2 is YYEKEE (reference sequence). Trimming took 0 bases from V and 4 from J, leaving 7 bases between them. The length of the CDR3 is 14 residues. CDR3 in DNA: TGTGCCAGCAGCTTGGGACCAACCACCGGGGAGCTGTTTTTT. Its protein product is CASSLGPTTGELFF.

This clone occurred a few times. This rearrangement joins TRBV7-9 to TRBJ2-1, with TRBD1 matching over 11 bases. This CDR3 contains 16 residues. Germline CDR1 reads SEHNR; CDR2 reads FQNEAQ (reference sequence). The V and J ends lost 1 base and 6 bases, in that order; junction bases with no gene match: 5. The CDR3 DNA reads TGTGCCAGCAGCTTAGTTATGGGGACAGGGGGCAATGAGCAGTTCTTC. The encoded protein is CASSLVMGTGGNEQFF.

This clone was detected only a few times. The rearrangement uses TRBV28 and TRBJ1-1; D may be TRBD1 (6 bases). This CDR3 has 15 amino acids. Germline V gene lookup returns CDR1 MDHEN and CDR2 SYDVKM. Deletions cut 6 bases from V and 3 bases from J, with 17 bases between. This chain's CDR3 is CASSSGAGAYTEAFF. The CDR3 coding sequence is TGTGCCAGCAGCTCAGGGGCAGGGGCGTACACTGAAGCTTTCTTT.

The chain recombines TRBV5-1 with TRBJ2-2; D gene unclear. V was cut by 4 bases and J by 7 bases, with 14 bases left in between. The length of the CDR3 is 14 residues. Germline values: CDR1 SGHRS, CDR2 YFSETQ. The CDR3 coding sequence is TGCGCCAGCAGCCCAGTAGTGCGCGGCGGGGAGCTGTTTTTT. This sequence encodes CASSPVVRGGELFF. The full variable domain, completed using reference TRBV5-1 and TRBJ2-2, is KAGVTQTPRYLIKTRGQQVTLSCSPISGHRSVSWYQQTPGQGLQFLFEYFSETQRNKGNFPGRFSGRQFSNSRSEMNVSTLELGDSALYLCASSPVVRGGELFFGEGSRLTVL.

The V call is TRBV6-1, the J call TRBJ1-6, with D perhaps matching TRBD1 (5 bases). V was trimmed by 3 bases and J by 5 bases, leaving 11 bases between them. The CDR3 has 15 amino acids. Germline CDR1 is MNHNS and CDR2 is SASEGT. The CDR3 is CASSEGQGDNSPLHF. CDR3 nucleotides: TGTGCCAGCAGTGAGGGTCAGGGCGATAATTCACCCCTCCACTTT.

This clone was seen only a few times. The V gene is TRBV18, the J gene TRBJ1-2; 7 positions match TRBD1. The CDR3 length is 16 residues. The ends lost 3 bases at V and 3 bases at J; junction bases unmatched: 10. Germline CDR1 reads KGHSH; CDR2 reads LQKENI. CDR3 coding DNA: TGTGCCAGCTCACCGCCTGGGACAGCCGCATACTATGGCTACACCTTC. This translates into CASSPPGTAAYYGYTF.

The V and J genes are TRBV30 and TRBJ2-1, with 9 bases that match TRBD2. The V gene end was trimmed by 1 base and the J gene end by 9 bases; junction bases not matched to a gene: 10. The CDR3 spans 15 residues. Germline V CDR1 and CDR2: GTSNPN, SVGIG (reference sequence). The CDR3 loop is CAWSAISGSGGEQFF. The CDR3 coding sequence is TGTGCCTGGAGTGCTATTAGCGGGAGTGGCGGTGAGCAGTTCTTC. Looking up the rest from reference TRBV30 and TRBJ2-1 gives the full variable domain: SQTIHQWPATLVQPVGSPLSLECTVEGTSNPNLYWYRQAAGRGLQLLFYSVGIGQISSEVPQNLSASRPQDRQFILSSKKLLLSDSGFYLCAWSAISGSGGEQFFGPGTRLTVL.

The rearrangement links TRBV9 to TRBJ1-1; no clear D. Trimming took 4 bases from V and 1 from J, leaving 14 bases between them. This CDR3 comprises 15 residues. The germline CDR1 and CDR2 sequences are SGDLS and YYNGEE. The CDR3 DNA follows: TGTGCCAGCAGCTCCATAGGGCCCTCGAACACTGAAGCTTTCTTT. Protein product: CASSSIGPSNTEAFF.